This TCR beta chain was sequenced in a study of blood T cell repertoires in COVID-19. As for the study in general: Sites across the United States, Italy and Spain contributed samples from acute and convalescent COVID-19. Sources were T cells, B-cell-depleted T cells, or PBMCs; the material itself was cDNA or gDNA.

V lost 4 bases and J lost 5; bases outside the gene matches: 9. The CDR3 length is 15 residues. Germline values: CDR1 SGHDT, CDR2 YYEEEE. In the original workflow: From reference gene primer amplification, estimates of nucleated cell counts were derived. Method: immunoSEQ multiplex PCR; TCRdb's copy keeps in-frame clones and lacks some. V and J calls and clone size are as listed in that table; D and trimming were resolved from the DNA. The sample holds about 260,000 clones, 85% to 90% seen once. This chain links TRBV5-6 with TRBJ1-1; 9 nucleotides align to TRBD1. This sequence originates from a woman in her thirties or forties with acute or convalescent COVID-19. Sequencing was done on a sample of peripheral blood. For the CDR3, the DNA is TGTGCCAGCAGCCTGGGGGACAGGGCCGGGACTGAAGCTTTCTTT. This codes for CASSLGDRAGTEAFF.